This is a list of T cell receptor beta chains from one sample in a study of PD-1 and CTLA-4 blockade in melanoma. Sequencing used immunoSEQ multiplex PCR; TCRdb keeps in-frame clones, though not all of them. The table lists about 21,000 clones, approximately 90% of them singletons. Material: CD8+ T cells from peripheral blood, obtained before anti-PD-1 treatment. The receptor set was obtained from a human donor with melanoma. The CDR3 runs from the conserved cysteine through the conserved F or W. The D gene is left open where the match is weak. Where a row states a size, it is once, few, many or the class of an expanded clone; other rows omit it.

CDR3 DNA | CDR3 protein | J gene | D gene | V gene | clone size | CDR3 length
TGTGCCAGCAGCGCGACAGGGGGCAAGTTAACTGAAGCTTTCTTT | CASSATGGKLTEAFF | TRBJ1-1 | TRBD1 | TRBV7-9 | - | 15
TGTGCCAGCAGCCCCCTCGATCTGGCGGGACTAGCGGGGGAAGAGACCCAGTACTTC | CASSPLDLAGLAGEETQYF | TRBJ2-5 | TRBD2 | TRBV5-4 | - | 19
TGCGCCAGCAGCCTCTGGACAGGGGCCTACAATGAGCAGTTCTTC | CASSLWTGAYNEQFF | TRBJ2-1 | TRBD1 | TRBV4-3 | - | 15
TGTGCCAGTAGTATAGATGGCGGAAATCAGCCCCAGCATTTT | CASSIDGGNQPQHF | TRBJ1-5 | - | TRBV19 | - | 14
TGTGCCAGCAGAGCTTCCGGGGACGGCCAAGAGACCCAGTACTTC | CASRASGDGQETQYF | TRBJ2-5 | - | TRBV7-6 | - | 15
TGCAGTGCTAGTTCCGGCTTGCGGGGGACCTACGAGCAGTACTTC | CSASSGLRGTYEQYF | TRBJ2-7 | TRBD2 | TRBV20-1 | once | 15
TGTGCCACCAGCGGACCCGCATGGGAGGGCTATGGCTACACCTTC | CATSGPAWEGYGYTF | TRBJ1-2 | - | TRBV15 | - | 15
TGTGCCAGCAGCGCAGGGAGAGGGACTGAAGCTTTCTTT | CASSAGRGTEAFF | TRBJ1-1 | - | TRBV9 | - | 13
TGTGCCAGCAGCCCCCTCGACGGCAGCGTATATGGCTACACCTTC | CASSPLDGSVYGYTF | TRBJ1-2 | - | TRBV28 | - | 15
TGTGCCAGCAGCCAAGAATTCACTCTTAATTCACCCCTCCACTTT | CASSQEFTLNSPLHF | TRBJ1-6 | - | TRBV4-2 | - | 15
TGTGCCAGCAGCGCCTCTGGAAACACCATATATTTT | CASSASGNTIYF | TRBJ1-3 | - | TRBV4-2 | - | 12
TGTGCCAGCAGCCCACAGGGATCCGGGGCCAACGTCCTGACTTTC | CASSPQGSGANVLTF | TRBJ2-6 | - | TRBV5-6 | once | 15
TGTGCCAGCAGCACCGGGACAGGGGGGGGCACTGAAGCTTTCTTT | CASSTGTGGGTEAFF | TRBJ1-1 | TRBD1 | TRBV11-2 | - | 15
TGTGCCAGCAGTCTCGTGGAAGAGACCCAGTACTTC | CASSLVEETQYF | TRBJ2-5 | - | TRBV28 | - | 12
TGTGCCTGGAGTGCAGGTAGCACAGATACGCAGTATTTT | CAWSAGSTDTQYF | TRBJ2-3 | - | TRBV30 | - | 13
TGTGCCAGCAGCAAGCTCCGGGACGGACCCTACGAGCAGTACTTC | CASSKLRDGPYEQYF | TRBJ2-7 | - | TRBV21-1 | - | 15
TGTGCCAGCAGTTACTTCGGGGGTTCGGGGAATGAGCAGTTCTTC | CASSYFGGSGNEQFF | TRBJ2-1 | - | TRBV6-5 | once | 15
TGCAGCGTTGATGTCCCGGGGATAATTCCCTACGAGCAGTACTTC | CSVDVPGIIPYEQYF | TRBJ2-7 | - | TRBV29-1 | - | 15
TGTGCCAGCAGATCCCTCGATTTCAGGGGGGTGCAGCCCCAGCATTTT | CASRSLDFRGVQPQHF | TRBJ1-5 | TRBD1 | TRBV27 | - | 16
TGTGCCAGCAGCGTAGGGGGAGAGGGATACGAGCAGTACTTC | CASSVGGEGYEQYF | TRBJ2-7 | - | TRBV9 | - | 14
TGTGCCAGCAGCCTGGCCCCGGAAGCTTTCTTT | CASSLAPEAFF | TRBJ1-1 | - | TRBV7-9 | - | 11
TGTGCCAGCAGTTACACGGTTAGCAATCAGCCCCAGCATTTT | CASSYTVSNQPQHF | TRBJ1-5 | - | TRBV6-6 | - | 14
TGCGCCAGCAGCTTGCGGGGGGCATGGGATCAGCCCCAGCATTTT | CASSLRGAWDQPQHF | TRBJ1-5 | - | TRBV5-1 | - | 15
TGTGCCAGCTCAACGGGCACCTCCTACGAGCAGTACTTC | CASSTGTSYEQYF | TRBJ2-7 | - | TRBV2 | - | 13
TGTGCCAGCTCCGGGGGGGACACTGAAGCTTTCTTT | CASSGGDTEAFF | TRBJ1-1 | - | TRBV6-5 | - | 12
TGTGCCAGCACCCCCTCCGGCCCCACTGGCGGGGAGCTGTTTTTT | CASTPSGPTGGELFF | TRBJ2-2 | - | TRBV7-8 | - | 15
TGTGCCAGCAGCTCCGCCGGAGGGACAGAACAAGAGACCCAGTACTTC | CASSSAGGTEQETQYF | TRBJ2-5 | - | TRBV11-2 | - | 16
TGTGCCAGCAGCTTGGTCGGGACAGAGCAGTACTTC | CASSLVGTEQYF | TRBJ2-7 | - | TRBV5-6 | - | 12
TGTGCCAGCAGTTACTCGACTTCCTACGAGCAGTACTTC | CASSYSTSYEQYF | TRBJ2-7 | - | TRBV6-6 | - | 13
TGTGCCAGCAGCTTGGGGACAGGGGGTATTTACGAGCAGTACTTC | CASSLGTGGIYEQYF | TRBJ2-7 | TRBD1 | TRBV7-9 | - | 15
TGTGCCAGCAGTGAAGGTCGGATAAAGTCGGGAGACACCATATATTTT | CASSEGRIKSGDTIYF | TRBJ1-3 | - | TRBV6-1 | - | 16
TGTGCCAGTAGTATGGAGCCCGCAACTAATGAAAAACTGTTTTTT | CASSMEPATNEKLFF | TRBJ1-4 | - | TRBV19 | - | 15
TGTGCCAGCAGCCTACGAATAGTGTTCAGAAAGTCTGGCTACACCTTC | CASSLRIVFRKSGYTF | TRBJ1-2 | - | TRBV7-4 | - | 16
TGTGCCAGCAGTTTGGGCACAGGGGGTATCAACGAGCAGTACTTC | CASSLGTGGINEQYF | TRBJ2-7 | TRBD1 | TRBV27 | once | 15
TGTGCCAGCAGCACCGAAACGGGGATTCAATACGAGCAGTACTTC | CASSTETGIQYEQYF | TRBJ2-7 | - | TRBV7-6 | - | 15
TGTGCCAGCAGTTTATCGGCAGGGCCTAACTACGAGCAGTACTTC | CASSLSAGPNYEQYF | TRBJ2-7 | - | TRBV27 | - | 15
TGTGCCAGCAGTTTAGAAGGGAGCTACGAGCAGTACTTC | CASSLEGSYEQYF | TRBJ2-7 | - | TRBV28 | once | 13
TGTGCCAGCAGTTTATTCGCGTTAGCGGGGGTGGATGAGCAGTTCTTC | CASSLFALAGVDEQFF | TRBJ2-1 | TRBD2 | TRBV27 | - | 16